One and the same sample provided the 32 T cell receptor beta chains below, sequenced in a study of blood T cell repertoires in COVID-19. Produced via immunoSEQ multiplex PCR; TCRdb's table is partial and in-frame only. The sample yields 150,000 to 200,000 clones, approximately 85% seen once. Sample: peripheral blood. Receptors originate from a man aged 35 to 55 with acute or convalescent COVID-19.

On this clone: Other nucleotide sequences in the sample specify the same CDR3. V gene TRBV12-3 or TRBV12-4 combines with J gene TRBJ2-7, with a tentative D call TRBD2 (5 bases). The CDR3 extends over 11 amino acids. V lost 6 bases, J lost 4 bases, and 7 bases lay in between. CDR3 sequence: CASSSGYEQYF. In DNA form, the CDR3 reads TGTGCCAGCAGCTCGGGGTACGAGCAGTACTTC.

This clone was counted only a few times. V gene TRBV5-4 combines with J gene TRBJ2-7, with D possibly TRBD2 on 6 matching bases. The germline V gene encodes CDR1 SGHNT and CDR2 YYREEE (reference sequence). The CDR3 has 14 residues. V lost 1 base, J lost 6 bases, and 14 bases lay in between. The CDR3 spells CASSLRGTGTEQYF. The CDR3 region has the DNA TGTGCCAGCAGCTTGCGGGGGACTGGAACCGAGCAGTACTTC.

V is TRBV5-1 and J is TRBJ2-1, with 8 bases matching TRBD1. CDR1 SGHRS and CDR2 YFSETQ come from the germline V gene. V lost 4 bases, J lost 7 bases, and 10 bases stayed unmatched. This CDR3 region has 15 residues. The DNA for the CDR3 is TGCGCCAGCAGCCTGGGGAACAGGGGGTCAAATGAGCAGTTCTTC. Residues: CASSLGNRGSNEQFF. Using reference TRBV5-1 and TRBJ2-1 for the parts outside the CDR3, the full variable domain is KAGVTQTPRYLIKTRGQQVTLSCSPISGHRSVSWYQQTPGQGLQFLFEYFSETQRNKGNFPGRFSGRQFSNSRSEMNVSTLELGDSALYLCASSLGNRGSNEQFFGPGTRLTVL.

This clone was picked up a small number of times. V is TRBV5-1 and J is TRBJ1-5, with D hard to call. V was trimmed by 4 bases and J by 0 bases, leaving 11 bases between them. CDR3 length equals 15 residues. Germline V CDR1 and CDR2: SGHRS, YFSETQ. CDR3 bases: TGCGCCAGCAGCCCCGGGAGTAATAGCAATCAGCCCCAGCATTTT. Protein sequence: CASSPGSNSNQPQHF.

The V gene is TRBV4-1, the J gene TRBJ2-2; weak D call: TRBD1 (7 bases). The CDR3 loop spans 15 amino acids. Germline V lookup: CDR1 MGHRA, CDR2 YSYEKL. Trimming pared 3 bases from V and 4 bases from J, leaving 12 bases between. For the CDR3, the DNA is TGCGCCAGCAGCCACGGGGGACAGTTCACCGGGGAGCTGTTTTTT. Residues: CASSHGGQFTGELFF.

The V and J genes are TRBV14 and TRBJ2-7, with 10 bases that match TRBD1. V lost 8 bases, J lost 6 bases, and 4 bases stayed unmatched. The CDR3 length is 12 residues. Germline assignment: CDR1 SGHDN and CDR2 FVKESK. The CDR3: CASRDRGFEQYF. CDR3 DNA sequence: TGTGCCAGCCGGGACAGGGGTTTCGAGCAGTACTTC.

This clone was seen just once. This chain connects TRBV5-6 to TRBJ1-6, with no clear D. V gave up 0 bases and J gave up 0 bases, with 16 bases separating them. The V gene's germline CDR1 is SGHDT and CDR2 YYEEEE. This CDR3 is 19 amino acids long. The CDR3: CASSLEQSATSSYNSPLHF. The DNA for the CDR3 is TGTGCCAGCAGCTTGGAACAGTCGGCAACGAGCTCCTATAATTCACCCCTCCACTTT.

The chain couples TRBV28 to TRBJ1-4, with D hard to call. The CDR3 is 15 residues long. CDR1 and CDR2 from the germline V gene are MDHEN and SYDVKM. The ends were cut back, 10 bases at V and 0 bases at J, with 15 bases in the middle. Here the CDR3 DNA reads TGTGCCACACTCAGTGCGGTCGCAACTAATGAAAAACTGTTTTTT. Its protein is CATLSAVATNEKLFF.

The rearrangement links TRBV7-2 to TRBJ1-1, with D unclear. The germline CDR1 and CDR2 sequences are SGHTA and FQGNSA. Trimming stripped 6 bases from V and 1 base from J, with 9 bases between. This CDR3 contains 13 residues. This CDR3 reads CASSLQKNTEAFF. In nucleotides, the CDR3 is TGTGCCAGCAGTTTACAGAAGAACACTGAAGCTTTCTTT. The full variable domain, completed using reference TRBV7-2 and TRBJ1-1, is GAGVSQSPSNKVTEKGKDVELRCDPISGHTALYWYRQSLGQGLEFLIYFQGNSAPDKSGLPSDRFSAERTGGSVSTLTIQRTQQEDSAVYLCASSLQKNTEAFFGQGTRLTVV.

This clone was detected only once. The rearrangement joins TRBV9 to TRBJ1-1; D is uncertain. The CDR3 is 16 amino acids. V was cut by 4 bases and J by 1 base, with 17 bases left in between. Germline V gene lookup returns CDR1 SGDLS and CDR2 YYNGEE. In DNA, the CDR3 is TGTGCCAGCAGCCCCTCCCCACGGTACGGGAACACTGAAGCTTTCTTT. Translated, it gives CASSPSPRYGNTEAFF.

The CDR3 DNA sequence: TGCGCCAGCATGGATCGAATAGGGCAGGGAATCACCGGGGAGCTGTTTTTT. Protein sequence: CASMDRIGQGITGELFF. This chain links TRBV5-1 with TRBJ2-2; TRBD1 might be the D (5 bases). V was cut by 6 bases and J by 4 bases, with 22 bases left in between. Germline CDR1 and CDR2: SGHRS and YFSETQ. The CDR3 is made up of 17 amino acids.

This clone was observed a handful of times. The rearrangement links TRBV6-5 to TRBJ1-2; 10 nucleotides align to TRBD1. With 5 bases clipped from V and 7 bases from J, the junction kept 1 base outside the gene matches. In germline, CDR1 is MNHEY, CDR2 SVGAGI. This CDR3 has 12 residues. The CDR3 nucleotides are TGTGCCAGCAGTAGGGACAGGGGTGGCTACACCTTC. It codes for CASSRDRGGYTF.

The chain combines TRBV30 with TRBJ1-1; no firm D call. This CDR3 has 14 amino acids. Trimming took 4 bases from V and 0 from J, leaving 12 bases between them. The germline CDR1 and CDR2 sequences are GTSNPN and SVGIG (reference sequence). The CDR3 DNA sequence: TGTGCCTGGAACGCAGGCCTTATGAACACTGAAGCTTTCTTT. This sequence encodes CAWNAGLMNTEAFF. Variable domain in full (rest from reference TRBV30 and TRBJ1-1): SQTIHQWPATLVQPVGSPLSLECTVEGTSNPNLYWYRQAAGRGLQLLFYSVGIGQISSEVPQNLSASRPQDRQFILSSKKLLLSDSGFYLCAWNAGLMNTEAFFGQGTRLTVV.

The chain combines TRBV5-6 with TRBJ2-3, with D possibly matching TRBD1 (5 bases). Trimming shortened V by 1 base and J by 0 bases, and 12 bases separated the two germline ends. The CDR3 has 16 amino acids. Germline CDR1 and CDR2: SGHDT and YYEEEE. CDR3 in amino acids: CASSLNRGSSTDTQYF. CDR3 bases: TGTGCCAGCAGCTTGAATAGGGGCTCTAGCACAGATACGCAGTATTTT.

The V gene is TRBV28, the J gene TRBJ1-6, with D maybe TRBD1 (5 bases). Per the germline V gene, CDR1 is MDHEN and CDR2 is SYDVKM. CDR3 length equals 16 residues. Trimming shortened V by 4 bases and J by 0 bases, and 10 bases separated the two germline ends. This CDR3 reads CASSSWGSSYNSPLHF. The DNA for the CDR3 is TGTGCCAGCAGTTCATGGGGGAGCTCCTATAATTCACCCCTCCACTTT.

The rearrangement joins TRBV3-1 (or the pseudogene TRBV3-2) to TRBJ2-7; D might be TRBD2 (6 bases). The CDR3 has 16 residues. V was shortened by 4 bases and J by 5 bases, with 21 bases between the two germline ends. Germline V lookup: CDR1 LGHDT, CDR2 YNNKEL (reference sequence). Here the CDR3 DNA reads TGTGCCAGCAGCCCCCGAGGGGCCCTAGGGGAGGACGAGCAGTACTTC. It encodes CASSPRGALGEDEQYF.

V usage is TRBV12-3 or TRBV12-4 and J usage is TRBJ1-2; D remains ambiguous. The CDR3 spans 12 residues. V gave up 6 bases and J gave up 3 bases, with 8 bases separating them. The CDR3 DNA reads TGTGCCAGCAGCCCTCAGGACTATGGCTACACCTTC. As protein: CASSPQDYGYTF.

V usage is TRBV7-3 and J usage is TRBJ1-5; TRBD1 matches at 7 bases. V was clipped by 4 bases and J by 5 bases; unmatched bases: 2. The length of the CDR3 is 13 residues. CDR1 is SGHTA, CDR2 FQGTGA, per germline. The CDR3 loop is CASSYDRDQPQHF. In DNA, the CDR3 is TGTGCCAGCAGCTATGACAGGGATCAGCCCCAGCATTTT.

J is TRBJ1-5 and V is TRBV7-9; the D gene is possibly TRBD1 (5 bases). Looked up from germline, CDR1 is SEHNR and CDR2 is FQNEAQ (reference sequence). V was clipped by 5 bases and J by 7 bases, with 15 bases between them. The CDR3 has 14 residues. CDR3 residues: CASSPGGLGQPQHF. The CDR3 DNA reads as TGTGCCAGCAGCCCGGGGGGTCTGGGGCAGCCCCAGCATTTT. Complete variable domain (other parts from reference TRBV7-9 and TRBJ1-5): DTGVSQNPRHKITKRGQNVTFRCDPISEHNRLYWYRQTLGQGPEFLTYFQNEAQLEKSRLLSDRFSAERPKGSFSTLEIQRTEQGDSAMYLCASSPGGLGQPQHFGDGTRLSIL.

This clone was recorded only once. The rearrangement uses TRBV11-2 and TRBJ2-2; 7 nucleotides match TRBD2. This CDR3 is 15 amino acids long. V lost 3 bases to trimming and J lost 1 base; unmatched junction nucleotides: 2. Germline CDR1 and CDR2: SGHAT and FQNNGV. The CDR3 DNA reads TGTGCCAGCAGCTTCGGGGGGAGGAACACCGGGGAGCTGTTTTTT. Translation gives CASSFGGRNTGELFF.

The chain joins TRBV2 to TRBJ1-5, with D tentatively TRBD1 (5 bases). CDR3 length: 13 amino acids. Germline values: CDR1 SNHLY, CDR2 FYNNEI. The V end was cut by 4 bases, the J end by 5 bases, with 9 bases between. The CDR3 nucleotides are TGTGCCAGCAGTGGTGACAGTCATCAGCCCCAGCATTTT. Amino acid sequence: CASSGDSHQPQHF. Full variable domain (outside the CDR3, taken from reference TRBV2 and TRBJ1-5): EPEVTQTPSHQVTQMGQEVILRCVPISNHLYFYWYRQILGQKVEFLVSFYNNEISEKSEIFDDQFSVERPDGSNFTLKIRSTKLEDSAMYFCASSGDSHQPQHFGDGTRLSIL.

As DNA, the CDR3 is TGTGCCATCAGTGAAGGGAGAGTGTCTGGAAACACCATATATTTT. Protein product: CAISEGRVSGNTIYF. The J gene is TRBJ1-3, the V gene TRBV10-3; D is unclear. Trimming cost V 3 bases and J 1 base, with 10 bases left between them. The CDR3 is 15 residues long. Germline assignment: CDR1 ENHRY and CDR2 SYGVKD.

This rearrangement joins TRBV3-1 (or the pseudogene TRBV3-2) to TRBJ1-2; 12 positions match TRBD1. J was trimmed by 7 bases and V by 1 base; bases with no gene match: 4. The length of the CDR3 is 15 residues. Looked up from germline, CDR1 is LGHDT and CDR2 is YNNKEL (reference sequence). CDR3 nucleotides: TGTGCCAGCAGCCAAGTGGGACAGGGGGCAGGTGGCTACACCTTC. Protein sequence: CASSQVGQGAGGYTF.

V is TRBV13 and J is TRBJ1-3; 12 bases fit TRBD1. CDR1 is PRHDT and CDR2 is FYEKMQ in the germline V gene (reference sequence). After removal of 6 bases from V and 4 bases from J, the junction contained 4 bases not matched to a gene. The CDR3 consists of 15 residues. CDR3 amino acids: CASRGQGAEGNTIYF. CDR3 DNA: TGTGCCAGCAGGGGACAGGGGGCCGAAGGAAACACCATATATTTT.

This clone was recorded once. This chain connects TRBV30 to TRBJ1-6; TRBD1 might be the D (6 bases). Germline values: CDR1 GTSNPN, CDR2 SVGIG (reference sequence). There are 15 residues in the CDR3. V was cut by 3 bases and J by 0 bases, with 9 bases left in between. CDR3: CAWSQGHSYNSPLHF. CDR3 sequence (DNA): TGTGCCTGGAGCCAGGGGCACTCCTATAATTCACCCCTCCACTTT.

This chain links TRBV10-3 with TRBJ2-7; 9 bases agree with TRBD1. Germline-derived CDR1 and CDR2 are ENHRY and SYGVKD. CDR3 length: 14 residues. The J segment lost 7 bases and the V segment lost 6 bases, leaving 10 bases of the junction unmatched. The DNA of the CDR3 is TGTGCCATCAGCAAACAGGGGGCCCTCGAAGAGCAGTACTTC. Protein: CAISKQGALEEQYF.

The CDR3 DNA reads as TGTGCCAGCTCACCACCCTCAAGGGGGCCTGCCGATGAGCAGTTCTTC. Amino acids: CASSPPSRGPADEQFF. This rearrangement joins TRBV18 to TRBJ2-1; 7 bases are a match to TRBD1. V trimming: 0 bases; J trimming: 8 bases; junction bases outside the gene matches: 10. The CDR3 sequence is 16 residues long. The germline V gene encodes CDR1 KGHSH and CDR2 LQKENI.

The chain joins TRBV4-3 to TRBJ1-1, with D perhaps matching TRBD1 (6 bases). The CDR3 has 15 residues. The V gene's germline CDR1 is LGHNA and CDR2 YSLEER. V lost 0 bases and J 1 base, leaving 9 bases between the germline ends. The DNA of the CDR3 is TGCGCCAGCAGCCAAGATGGGGGGGCGAACACTGAAGCTTTCTTT. It specifies CASSQDGGANTEAFF.

V usage is TRBV30 and J usage is TRBJ1-1, with D possibly matching TRBD1 (6 bases). V was trimmed by 3 bases and J by 3 bases, leaving 11 bases between them. CDR1 is GTSNPN and CDR2 is SVGIG in the germline V gene (reference sequence). The CDR3 sequence is 13 residues long. CDR3 nucleotides: TGTGCCTGGAGACAGGGCTGGGACACTGAAGCTTTCTTT. It specifies CAWRQGWDTEAFF.

The gene calls are TRBV2 and TRBJ1-1, with 8 bases identical to TRBD1. J gave up 1 base and V 6 bases, and 7 bases lay outside the gene matches. Looked up from germline, CDR1 is SNHLY and CDR2 is FYNNEI. This CDR3 has 15 amino acids. CDR3 region: CASRLTGASNTEAFF. The CDR3 DNA sequence: TGTGCCAGCAGGTTGACAGGGGCATCGAACACTGAAGCTTTCTTT.

This chain links TRBV9 with TRBJ2-7; TRBD2 matches 8 bases. This CDR3 comprises 14 residues. The trim removed 4 bases at V and 0 bases at J, leaving 3 bases unmatched. The germline V gene encodes CDR1 SGDLS and CDR2 YYNGEE. CDR3 coding DNA: TGTGCCAGCAGCCCAAGCGGGGGCTCCTACGAGCAGTACTTC. Amino acid sequence: CASSPSGGSYEQYF.

This chain uses TRBV5-1 with TRBJ2-7; D remains ambiguous. The CDR3 has 15 residues. Germline V CDR1 and CDR2: SGHRS, YFSETQ. Trimming took off 2 bases at V and 0 bases at J, with 12 bases between the two ends. CDR3: CASSLSAASSYEQYF. The CDR3 coding sequence is TGCGCCAGCAGCTTATCGGCGGCTAGCTCCTACGAGCAGTACTTC. The variable domain in full, completed from reference TRBV5-1 and TRBJ2-7, reads KAGVTQTPRYLIKTRGQQVTLSCSPISGHRSVSWYQQTPGQGLQFLFEYFSETQRNKGNFPGRFSGRQFSNSRSEMNVSTLELGDSALYLCASSLSAASSYEQYFGPGTRLTVT.